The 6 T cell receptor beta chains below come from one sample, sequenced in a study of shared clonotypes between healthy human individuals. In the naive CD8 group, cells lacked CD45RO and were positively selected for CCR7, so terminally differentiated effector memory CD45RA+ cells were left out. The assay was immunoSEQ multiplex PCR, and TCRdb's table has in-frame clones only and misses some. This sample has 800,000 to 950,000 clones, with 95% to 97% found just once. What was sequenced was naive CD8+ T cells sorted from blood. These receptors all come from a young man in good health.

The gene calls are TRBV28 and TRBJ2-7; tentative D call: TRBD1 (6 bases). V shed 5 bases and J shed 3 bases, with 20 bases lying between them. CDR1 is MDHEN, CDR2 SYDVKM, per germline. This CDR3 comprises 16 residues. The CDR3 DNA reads TGTGCCAGCAGTACTCCACTCCAGGGGAATATCTACGAGCAGTACTTC. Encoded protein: CASSTPLQGNIYEQYF.

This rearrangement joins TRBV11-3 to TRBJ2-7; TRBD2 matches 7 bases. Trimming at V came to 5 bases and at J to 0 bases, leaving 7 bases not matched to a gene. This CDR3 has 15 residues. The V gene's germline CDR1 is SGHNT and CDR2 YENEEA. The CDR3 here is CASSSSAGDSYEQYF. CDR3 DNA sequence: TGTGCCAGCAGCAGCTCTGCGGGAGACTCCTACGAGCAGTACTTC.

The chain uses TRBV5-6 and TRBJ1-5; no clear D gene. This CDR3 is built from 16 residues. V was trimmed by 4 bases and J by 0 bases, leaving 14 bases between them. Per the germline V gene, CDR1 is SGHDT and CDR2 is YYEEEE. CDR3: CASSRYYQTSNQPQHF. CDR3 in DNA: TGTGCCAGCAGCCGCTATTACCAAACTAGCAATCAGCCCCAGCATTTT.

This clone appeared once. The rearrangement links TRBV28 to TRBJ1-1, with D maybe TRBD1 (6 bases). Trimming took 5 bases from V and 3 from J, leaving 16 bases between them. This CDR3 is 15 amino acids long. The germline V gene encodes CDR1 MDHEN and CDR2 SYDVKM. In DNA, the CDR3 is TGTGCCAGCAGTGGGGCCCGGGACATTCACACTGAAGCTTTCTTT. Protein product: CASSGARDIHTEAFF.

The CDR3 DNA is TGTGCCAGCAGCTTACGCAGGGCTGAGTTTAACACTGAAGCTTTCTTT. Translating gives CASSLRRAEFNTEAFF. The chain is built from TRBV13 and TRBJ1-1; possible D gene TRBD1, 5 bases. This CDR3 is built from 16 residues. The V and J ends lost 2 bases and 2 bases respectively, with 15 bases between them. CDR1 and CDR2 from the germline V gene are PRHDT and FYEKMQ (reference sequence).

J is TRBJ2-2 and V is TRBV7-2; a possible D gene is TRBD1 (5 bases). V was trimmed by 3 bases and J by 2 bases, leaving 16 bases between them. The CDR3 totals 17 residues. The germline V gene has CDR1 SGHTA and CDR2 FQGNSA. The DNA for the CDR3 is TGTGCCAGCAGCTTGGATATTAGGGGCAGTAACACCGGGGAGCTGTTTTTT. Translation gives CASSLDIRGSNTGELFF.